The clone carrying this T cell receptor (beta chain) came up a few times. Its antigen is unidentified. The data were taken from a study of early T cells in non-severe SARS-CoV-2 infection. For the study at large: Unsorted whole blood bulk RNA was sequenced, with unpaired chains. Findings and limits, study-wide: There was a bias toward anti-spike CD8 responses in VDJdb matching, which missed private and CD4 specificities.

Individual cDNA molecules were tagged with unique molecular identifiers. TCRdb recomputed calls from the 5' RACE reads with MiXCR, one row per CDR3 protein. The sample shows 75,000 to 90,000 distinct CDR3 sequences, about 15% of them seen only once. Unmatched junction bases numbered 7, after V lost 3 bases and J lost 4 bases. The germline gives CDR1 SGHAT, CDR2 FQDESV (reference sequence). The CDR3 sequence is 15 residues long. Material for sequencing was whole blood. V and J are TRBV11-1 and TRBJ1-2; 8 positions agree with TRBD1. The source of this sequence is an adult who was a healthcare worker with PCR-confirmed SARS-CoV-2 infection or an uninfected control (not recorded which). The CDR3 sequence is CASSLGGQGAYGYTF. The CDR3 DNA reads as TGTGCCAGCAGCTTGGGCGGACAGGGTGCCTATGGCTACACCTTC. The full variable domain, with the rest looked up from reference TRBV11-1 and TRBJ1-2, is EAEVAQSPRYKITEKSQAVAFWCDPISGHATLYWYRQILGQGPELLVQFQDESVVDDSQLPKDRFSAERLKGVDSTLKIQPAELGDSAMYLCASSLGGQGAYGYTFGSGTRLTVV.